These 14 T cell receptor beta chains were all obtained from the same sample, sequenced in a study of blood T cell repertoires in COVID-19. Clones were sequenced by immunoSEQ multiplex PCR, and TCRdb holds only the in-frame ones, with some missing. This sample has 200,000 to 300,000 clones, with around four fifths found just once. Sequencing was done on a sample of PBMCs or T cells enriched from blood (not recorded which). Receptors originate from a woman aged 40 to 50 who had been exposed to COVID-19.

V gene TRBV14 combines with J gene TRBJ1-6, with TRBD1 matching over 7 bases. J lost 10 bases, V lost 0 bases, and 9 bases had no gene match. CDR3 length: 16 residues. CDR1 is SGHDN and CDR2 is FVKESK in the germline V gene. The CDR3 region has the DNA TGTGCCAGCAGCCAAGATCCCCGGGACAGCCGCTCACCCCTCCACTTT. This sequence encodes CASSQDPRDSRSPLHF.

This rearrangement joins TRBV7-2 to TRBJ2-2; D is ambiguous. CDR1 is SGHTA and CDR2 is FQGNSA in the germline V gene. This CDR3 is built from 13 residues. V was clipped by 1 base and J by 9 bases, with 9 bases between them. The CDR3 protein is CASSLGSHRELFF. The CDR3 nucleotides are TGTGCCAGCAGCTTAGGGTCACACCGGGAGCTGTTTTTT.

The chain joins TRBV9 to TRBJ1-4, with 10 bases identical to TRBD1. Germline assignment: CDR1 SGDLS and CDR2 YYNGEE. V was clipped by 3 bases and J by 8 bases; unmatched bases: 10. The CDR3 is 16 amino acids. CDR3 bases: TGTGCCAGCAGCGCGAGGGGAGGGACAGGGGAAGAAAAACTGTTTTTT. Translating gives CASSARGGTGEEKLFF.

The V call is TRBV5-5, the J call TRBJ2-5; 9 nucleotides match TRBD1. V gave up 6 bases and J gave up 2 bases; unmatched junction bases: 11. The germline CDR1 and CDR2 sequences are SGHKS and YYEKEE (reference sequence). The CDR3 loop spans 16 amino acids. The CDR3 DNA reads TGTGCCAGCAACCGACCGGGACAGGGAGGACAAGAGACCCAGTACTTC. Amino acids: CASNRPGQGGQETQYF. The full variable domain, rest sourced from reference TRBV5-5 and TRBJ2-5, is DAGVTQSPTHLIKTRGQQVTLRCSPISGHKSVSWYQQVLGQGPQFIFQYYEKEERGRGNFPDRFSARQFPNYSSELNVNALLLGDSALYLCASNRPGQGGQETQYFGPGTRLLVL.

The chain carries TRBV10-1 and TRBJ1-1, with D unclear. The germline V gene has CDR1 WNHNN and CDR2 SYGVQD (reference sequence). Trimming stripped 6 bases from V and 4 bases from J, with 12 bases between. The CDR3 runs to 13 residues. CDR3 nucleotides: TGCGCCAGCAGCCCGACCGGGAGCACTGAAGCTTTCTTT. Residues: CASSPTGSTEAFF.

The chain recombines TRBV28 with TRBJ1-6, with 11 bases that match TRBD1. The V gene's germline CDR1 is MDHEN and CDR2 SYDVKM. The CDR3 extends over 13 amino acids. The ends lost 10 bases at V and 9 bases at J; junction bases unmatched: 5. The CDR3 spells CATIGQGASPLHF. DNA of the CDR3: TGTGCCACCATCGGACAGGGGGCTTCACCCCTCCACTTT.

This chain uses TRBV2 with TRBJ2-2, with D unclear. This CDR3 has 11 amino acids. The germline V gene encodes CDR1 SNHLY and CDR2 FYNNEI. The germline V and J ends were trimmed by 8 bases and 6 bases, with 7 bases remaining between them. The DNA of the CDR3 is TGTGCCAGCTGCGGAGCCGGGGAGCTGTTTTTT. It yields the protein CASCGAGELFF. Using reference TRBV2 and TRBJ2-2 for the parts outside the CDR3, the full variable domain is EPEVTQTPSHQVTQMGQEVILRCVPISNHLYFYWYRQILGQKVEFLVSFYNNEISEKSEIFDDQFSVERPDGSNFTLKIRSTKLEDSAMYFCASCGAGELFFGEGSRLTVL.

In this sample, this clone turned up a few times. This sequence joins TRBV9 and TRBJ1-4; 8 positions agree with TRBD1. Trimming removed 3 bases from V and 8 bases from J; junction bases left unmatched: 6. This CDR3 spans 14 amino acids. Germline-derived CDR1 and CDR2 are SGDLS and YYNGEE. CDR3 residues: CASSAGGLKEKLFF. CDR3 DNA sequence: TGTGCCAGCAGCGCAGGGGGCTTAAAGGAAAAACTGTTTTTT.

This clone was picked up one time. The chain recombines TRBV4-2 with TRBJ1-2; D uncertain. Germline values: CDR1 LGHNA, CDR2 YNFKEQ. The CDR3 is 12 amino acids. Trimming cost V 1 base and J 8 bases, with 8 bases left between them. The CDR3 sequence: CASSQARYGYTF. The CDR3 DNA reads TGTGCCAGCAGCCAAGCCCGCTACGGCTACACCTTC.

The genes are TRBV29-1 and TRBJ2-7; no clear D gene. Germline-derived CDR1 and CDR2 are SQVTM and ANQGSEA. This CDR3 comprises 13 residues. Deletions cut 1 base from V and 5 bases from J, with 12 bases between. The CDR3 DNA reads TGCAGCGTTGAAGGGCTGACCCAGGACGAGCAGTACTTC. As protein: CSVEGLTQDEQYF.

The sample holds a few counts of this clone. CDR3 sequence: CASSLAQWNEQFF. CDR3 DNA: TGTGCCAGCAGCCTAGCACAGTGGAATGAGCAGTTCTTC. J is TRBJ2-1 and V is TRBV19; TRBD2 might be the D (5 bases). The germline CDR1 and CDR2 sequences are LNHDA and SQIVND (reference sequence). Deletions cut 9 bases from V and 7 bases from J, with 16 bases between. The CDR3 covers 13 residues.

The J gene is TRBJ1-2, the V gene TRBV6-5, with D unclear. CDR1 is MNHEY, CDR2 SVGAGI, per germline. The V and J ends lost 6 bases and 0 bases respectively, with 11 bases between them. This CDR3 is 14 amino acids long. In nucleotides, the CDR3 is TGTGCCAGCAGCCGAGGGCGGGCTAACTATGGCTACACCTTC. It specifies CASSRGRANYGYTF.

This chain uses TRBV27 with TRBJ1-3; 9 bases are shared with TRBD1. V gave up 5 bases and J gave up 6 bases; unmatched junction bases: 2. CDR3 length: 13 residues. Germline V gene sequence: CDR1 MNHEY, CDR2 SMNVEV (reference sequence). The CDR3 sequence is CASSRQGENTIYF. CDR3 nucleotide sequence: TGTGCCAGCAGTCGACAGGGGGAAAACACCATATATTTT.

This chain uses TRBV2 with TRBJ2-3; 7 nucleotides align to TRBD2. Germline V gives CDR1 SNHLY, CDR2 FYNNEI. CDR3 length equals 13 residues. The V segment lost 6 bases and the J segment 4 bases; nucleotides outside the gene matches: 4. This CDR3 reads CASSRGEPDTQYF. CDR3 sequence (DNA): TGTGCCAGCAGCCGGGGGGAACCAGATACGCAGTATTTT.